Following are 29 T cell receptor beta chains from one sample sequenced in a study of T cells in Graves' hyperthyroidism and ophthalmopathy. It was RNA transcripts that yielded the amplified TCR beta CDR3 regions. First-round RT-PCR of the TCR CDR3 relied on the HTBI primer set. One entry per CDR3 protein results from TCRdb running MiXCR on the multiplex PCR reads. The sample contains roughly 110,000 distinct CDR3 sequences, approximately 16% of which appear only once. The sequenced sample was blood. The receptors shown here come from a woman in her fifties or sixties with Graves' hyperthyroidism.

This clonotype was detected ten times or more. The chain has TRBV20-1 and TRBJ2-1, with a tentative D call TRBD1 (5 bases). The germline V gene has CDR1 DFQATT and CDR2 SNEGSKA (reference sequence). Trimming pared 4 bases from V and 4 bases from J, leaving 17 bases between. This CDR3 has 15 residues. The CDR3 region is CSAKPWQGVYNEQFF. CDR3 DNA: TGCAGTGCTAAGCCCTGGCAAGGGGTTTACAATGAGCAGTTCTTC.

Comments on this clonotype: A much larger clonotype is one base distant, so this may be a read error. The CDR3 DNA follows: TGTGTCTGGAGTACAGCGGGAGGGGTAGATACGCAGTATTTT. Residues: CVWSTAGGVDTQYF. The chain links TRBV30 to TRBJ2-3, with 10 bases identical to TRBD2. This CDR3 region has 14 residues. CDR1 is GTSNPN, CDR2 SVGIG, per germline (reference sequence).

Many counts were recorded for this clonotype. The chain combines TRBV3-1 with TRBJ1-1, with a weak D call TRBD1 (5 bases). The V gene lost 1 base and the J gene lost 6 bases, with 9 bases spanning the gap. The germline gives CDR1 LGHDT, CDR2 YNNKEL (reference sequence). The length of the CDR3 is 13 residues. CDR3 nucleotides: TGTGCCAGCAGCCAAGCCGCGGGACCTGAAGCTTTCTTT. Protein sequence: CASSQAAGPEAFF.

The genes are TRBV11-2 and TRBJ2-2, with 13 bases lining up with TRBD2. This CDR3 contains 17 residues. Looked up from germline, CDR1 is SGHAT and CDR2 is FQNNGV. Trimming took 5 bases from V and 5 from J; bases not matched to a gene: 8. This chain's CDR3 is CASSVGLAGRQTGELFF. The CDR3, as DNA: TGTGCCAGCAGCGTGGGACTAGCGGGACGGCAGACCGGGGAGCTGTTTTTT.

This clonotype was seen at least ten times. The rearrangement uses TRBV2 and TRBJ1-5; 10 bases align to TRBD1. This CDR3 region has 16 residues. The junction had 8 bases not matched to a gene; V was cut back by 7 bases and J by 2 bases. Germline CDR1 reads SNHLY; CDR2 reads FYNNEI. CDR3 DNA sequence: TGTGCCAGCACCCCGTGGGACAGGGGCGGCAATCAGCCCCAGCATTTT. Translation: CASTPWDRGGNQPQHF.

This clonotype was detected many times. The chain combines TRBV6-1 with TRBJ2-7; no clear D. Germline V gene lookup returns CDR1 MNHNS and CDR2 SASEGT. The CDR3 spans 13 residues. V gave up 6 bases and J gave up 6 bases, with 15 bases separating them. CDR3 sequence reads: CASRNGVLGEQYF. The DNA for the CDR3 is TGTGCCAGCAGAAATGGGGTCCTAGGCGAGCAGTACTTC.

This clonotype was picked up many times. The chain is built from TRBV9 and TRBJ2-1; 8 nucleotides align to TRBD2. V was clipped by 4 bases and J by 3 bases; unmatched bases: 6. Per the germline V gene, CDR1 is SGDLS and CDR2 is YYNGEE. The CDR3 consists of 15 residues. The CDR3 DNA reads TGTGCCAGCAGCCCACTAGCGGCTTTCTACAATGAGCAGTTCTTC. As protein: CASSPLAAFYNEQFF.

This clonotype was seen a handful of times. This chain joins TRBV20-1 and TRBJ2-7; D is uncertain. Looked up from germline, CDR1 is DFQATT and CDR2 is SNEGSKA (reference sequence). V gave up 2 bases and J gave up 5 bases, with 13 bases separating them. There are 13 residues in the CDR3. The CDR3 bases are TGCAGTGCTAGATCTCAGCTTGGAGACGAGCAGTACTTC. Its protein is CSARSQLGDEQYF.

This clonotype has just one count. The chain joins TRBV2 to TRBJ2-1; 8 bases fit TRBD2. The germline gives CDR1 SNHLY, CDR2 FYNNEI. The CDR3 is made up of 15 amino acids. After removal of 7 bases from V and 4 bases from J, the junction contained 9 bases not matched to a gene. CDR3 sequence: CASTSGLEAYNEQFF. The CDR3 bases are TGTGCCAGCACCTCGGGACTAGAGGCGTACAATGAGCAGTTCTTC.

This clonotype was seen ten or more times. CDR3 DNA sequence: TGTGCCAGCTCACCCAGAGAGAATAGCGGGGGAAATGAGCAGTTCTTC. It is translated as CASSPRENSGGNEQFF. The rearrangement uses TRBV18 and TRBJ2-1; 9 bases are shared with TRBD2. Germline V CDR1 and CDR2: KGHSH, LQKENI. V lost 3 bases and J lost 7; bases outside the gene matches: 10. CDR3 length: 16 amino acids.

This clonotype was counted at least ten times. The chain's CDR3 is CASSDRERYNEQFF. In nucleotides, the CDR3 is TGTGCCAGCAGCGACAGGGAACGCTACAATGAGCAGTTCTTC. This rearrangement joins TRBV7-9 to TRBJ2-1; 7 nucleotides agree with TRBD1. CDR3 length: 14 amino acids. Per the germline V gene, CDR1 is SEHNR and CDR2 is FQNEAQ (reference sequence). V lost 5 bases and J lost 3; bases outside the gene matches: 4. Using reference TRBV7-9 and TRBJ2-1 for the parts outside the CDR3, the full variable domain is DTGVSQNPRHKITKRGQNVTFRCDPISEHNRLYWYRQTLGQGPEFLTYFQNEAQLEKSRLLSDRFSAERPKGSFSTLEIQRTEQGDSAMYLCASSDRERYNEQFFGPGTRLTVL.

This clonotype was picked up many times. V is TRBV5-1 and J is TRBJ1-1; D gene ambiguous. From germline, CDR1 is SGHRS and CDR2 YFSETQ. This CDR3 comprises 13 residues. The V gene lost 0 bases and the J gene lost 8 bases, with 11 bases spanning the gap. The CDR3 reads CASSLAQSDEAFF. The CDR3 bases are TGCGCCAGCAGCTTGGCACAGTCCGACGAAGCTTTCTTT.

This rearrangement joins TRBV4-2 to TRBJ1-1; D not certain. Germline V gene data show CDR1 as LGHNA and CDR2 as YNFKEQ. Trimming removed 1 base at V and 6 bases at J, with 9 bases between. CDR3 length: 13 residues. The CDR3 DNA reads TGTGCCAGCAGCCAAGGAGTCAACGCTGAAGCTTTCTTT. Amino acids: CASSQGVNAEAFF.

The table lists this clonotype with a count of one. This chain connects TRBV27 to TRBJ2-7; D ambiguous. Germline CDR1 is MNHEY and CDR2 is SMNVEV (reference sequence). V dropped 3 bases and J dropped 1 base, with 13 bases sitting between them. The CDR3 contains 15 residues. CDR3 sequence reads: CASSFGVRPSYEQYF. CDR3 DNA: TGTGCCAGCAGTTTTGGTGTCAGGCCGTCCTACGAGCAGTACTTC.

There are many counts of this clonotype. The V and J genes are TRBV12-3 or TRBV12-4 and TRBJ1-4, with D hard to call. CDR3 length: 13 residues. The germline V and J ends were trimmed by 3 bases and 7 bases, with 9 bases remaining between them. The CDR3 DNA reads TGTGCCAGCAGTTTTGGGGTCACTGAAAAACTGTTTTTT. Translated, it gives CASSFGVTEKLFF.

This clonotype was seen repeatedly, ten times or more. V gene TRBV5-4 combines with J gene TRBJ2-5, with a tentative D call TRBD1 (6 bases). Germline CDR1 reads SGHNT; CDR2 reads YYREEE (reference sequence). Deletions cut 5 bases from V and 5 bases from J, with 25 bases between. The CDR3 is 17 amino acids. The CDR3 protein is CASSPAIPQGPGETQYF. In DNA, the CDR3 is TGTGCCAGCAGTCCGGCAATCCCACAGGGCCCGGGTGAGACCCAGTACTTC.

The sample holds many counts of this clonotype. This chain connects TRBV27 to TRBJ2-3; D is undetermined. V lost 5 bases and J 4 bases, leaving 10 bases between the germline ends. Looked up from germline, CDR1 is MNHEY and CDR2 is SMNVEV (reference sequence). The CDR3 sequence is 13 residues long. The DNA for the CDR3 is TGTGCCAGCAGTAACAGTTGGGCAGATACGCAGTATTTT. Its translation: CASSNSWADTQYF.

At least ten counts were recorded for this clonotype. The chain joins TRBV11-2 to TRBJ2-3; weak D call: TRBD2 (6 bases). Looked up from germline, CDR1 is SGHAT and CDR2 is FQNNGV. Trimming shortened V by 3 bases and J by 0 bases, and 10 bases separated the two germline ends. The CDR3 runs 15 residues. The CDR3 loop is CASSFSGTSTDTQYF. The CDR3 nucleotides read TGTGCCAGCAGCTTTAGCGGAACTAGCACAGATACGCAGTATTTT.

The sample holds a few counts of this clonotype. The V and J genes are TRBV7-3 and TRBJ2-1, with a tentative D call TRBD1 (6 bases). V lost 4 bases and J 6 bases, leaving 16 bases between the germline ends. In germline, CDR1 is SGHTA, CDR2 FQGTGA. This CDR3 has 15 amino acids. Here the CDR3 DNA reads TGTGCCAGCAGCTCAGGGGCGAAAAGGGCCAATGAGCAGTTCTTC. It specifies CASSSGAKRANEQFF. The variable domain in full, completed from reference TRBV7-3 and TRBJ2-1, reads GAGVSQTPSNKVTEKGKYVELRCDPISGHTALYWYRQSLGQGPEFLIYFQGTGAADDSGLPNDRFFAVRPEGSVSTLKIQRTERGDSAVYLCASSSGAKRANEQFFGPGTRLTVL.

This clonotype was seen many times. CDR3 region: CASSLDRDYEQYV. The CDR3 DNA reads as TGCGCCAGCAGCTTGGACAGGGACTACGAGCAGTACGTC. The rearrangement uses TRBV5-1 and TRBJ2-7, with D perhaps TRBD1 (6 bases). Germline CDR1 is SGHRS and CDR2 is YFSETQ. Trimming stripped 0 bases from V and 3 bases from J, with 7 bases between. The CDR3 is 13 amino acids.

This clonotype was seen a single time. A much larger clone differs by one base, so this may be a read error. This sequence joins TRBV18 and TRBJ1-1; D call uncertain. From germline, CDR1 is KGHSH and CDR2 LQKENI. The CDR3 spans 15 residues. The CDR3 reads CVSSPLPATNTEAFF. In DNA, the CDR3 is TGTGTCAGCTCACCTCTTCCCGCTACGAACACTGAAGCTTTCTTT. Drawing the rest from reference TRBV18 and TRBJ1-1, the complete variable domain is NAGVMQNPRHLVRRRGQEARLRCSPMKGHSHVYWYRQLPEEGLKFMVYLQKENIIDESGMPKERFSAEFPKEGPSILRIQQVVRGDSAAYFCVSSPLPATNTEAFFGQGTRLTVV.

This clonotype was picked up a small number of times. One end of the junction fails to match germline, which may point to a read error. The chain combines TRBV13 with TRBJ2-1; a weak D match, TRBD2 (6 bases). The CDR3 covers 16 residues. CDR1 is PRHDT and CDR2 is FYEKMQ in the germline V gene (reference sequence). CDR3 DNA sequence: TGCGCCAGCAGCCGATCGACTAGTAACTCCTACAATGAGCAGTTCTTC. Translated, it gives CASSRSTSNSYNEQFF.

Many counts were recorded for this clonotype. V gene TRBV20-1 combines with J gene TRBJ2-7; D may match TRBD1 or TRBD2 (5 bases each). The CDR3 contains 12 residues. Germline CDR1 reads DFQATT; CDR2 reads SNEGSKA (reference sequence). Between the trimmed V and J ends, which lost 0 bases and 7 bases, there was a span of 10 bases. The DNA for the CDR3 is TGCAGTGCTAGAGATAGGGACCCTGAGCAGTACTTC. Translating it yields CSARDRDPEQYF.

This clonotype was recorded many times. V is TRBV2 and J is TRBJ1-4; 11 bases are a match to TRBD1. The germline V gene encodes CDR1 SNHLY and CDR2 FYNNEI. Trimming cost V 6 bases and J 8 bases; bases outside gene matches: 5. This CDR3 region has 14 residues. This CDR3 is CASRRGQGEEKLFF. CDR3 DNA: TGTGCCAGCAGAAGGGGACAGGGGGAGGAAAAACTGTTTTTT. Combining the CDR3 with reference TRBV2 and TRBJ1-4 gives the whole variable domain EPEVTQTPSHQVTQMGQEVILRCVPISNHLYFYWYRQILGQKVEFLVSFYNNEISEKSEIFDDQFSVERPDGSNFTLKIRSTKLEDSAMYFCASRRGQGEEKLFFGSGTQLSVL.

The chain employs TRBV4-2 and TRBJ1-5, with 7 bases lining up with TRBD1. From germline, CDR1 is LGHNA and CDR2 YNFKEQ. This CDR3 has 14 residues. The V gene end was trimmed by 5 bases and the J gene end by 5 bases; junction bases not matched to a gene: 6. In DNA, the CDR3 is TGTGCCAGCAGCTCCGGGACAGTGTATCAGCCCCAGCATTTT. It yields the protein CASSSGTVYQPQHF.

This clonotype was detected many times. The chain couples TRBV2 to TRBJ1-2; D is perhaps TRBD1 (5 bases). The CDR3 consists of 14 residues. In germline, CDR1 is SNHLY, CDR2 FYNNEI. V was pared by 2 bases and J by 4 bases, with 11 bases between. The CDR3 here is CASSERRDSYGYTF. The CDR3 bases are TGTGCCAGCAGTGAACGGCGGGACTCCTATGGCTACACCTTC.

This clonotype was recorded at least ten times. The chain employs TRBV6-1 and TRBJ1-5, with D maybe TRBD1 (6 bases). Germline lookup yields CDR1 MNHNS and CDR2 SASEGT. Trimming pared 6 bases from V and 7 bases from J, leaving 10 bases between. The CDR3 length is 12 residues. This chain's CDR3 is CASRNRDQPQHF. In nucleotides, the CDR3 is TGTGCCAGCAGAAACAGGGACCAGCCCCAGCATTTT.

This clonotype was observed many times. The chain combines TRBV2 with TRBJ2-2; D unclear. The V end lost 9 bases, the J end lost 0 bases, and 8 bases lay between the germline ends. The CDR3 loop spans 13 amino acids. From germline, CDR1 is SNHLY and CDR2 FYNNEI. CDR3 in amino acids: CASLQPNTGELFF. The DNA for the CDR3 is TGTGCCAGTCTCCAGCCGAACACCGGGGAGCTGTTTTTT.

This clonotype appeared many times. The J gene is TRBJ2-1, the V gene TRBV7-3; tentative D call: TRBD2 (6 bases). Trimming left V 1 base short and J 2 bases short, with 12 bases between. The CDR3 contains 16 residues. CDR1 and CDR2 from the germline V gene are SGHTA and FQGTGA. The CDR3 DNA reads as TGTGCCAGCAGCTTAAGCCCCATAGCGGCCTACAATGAGCAGTTCTTC. It specifies CASSLSPIAAYNEQFF.